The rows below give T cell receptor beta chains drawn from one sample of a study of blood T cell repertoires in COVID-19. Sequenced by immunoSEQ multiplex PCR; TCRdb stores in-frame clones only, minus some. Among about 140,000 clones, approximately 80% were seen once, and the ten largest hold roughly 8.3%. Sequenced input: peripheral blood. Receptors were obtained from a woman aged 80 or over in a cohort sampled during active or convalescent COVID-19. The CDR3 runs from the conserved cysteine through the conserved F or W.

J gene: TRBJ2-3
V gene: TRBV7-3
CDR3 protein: CASSQAGQGAGDTQYF

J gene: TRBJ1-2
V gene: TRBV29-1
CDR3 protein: CSVPGGYGYTF

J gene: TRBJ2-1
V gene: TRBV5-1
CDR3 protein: CASSLVSSGNNEQFF

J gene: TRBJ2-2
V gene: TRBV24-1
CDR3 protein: CATSDFVQRGGAPNTGELFF

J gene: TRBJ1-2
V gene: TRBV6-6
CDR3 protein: CASSRTGLSYGYTF

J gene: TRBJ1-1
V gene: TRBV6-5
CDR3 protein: CASSIGQNTEAFF

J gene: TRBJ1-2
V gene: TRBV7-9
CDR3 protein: CASSLALGQPSYGYTF

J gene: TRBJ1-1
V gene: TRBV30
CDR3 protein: CAWRWAGNTEAFF

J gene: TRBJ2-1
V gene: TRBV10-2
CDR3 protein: CASRISGGAKGEQFF

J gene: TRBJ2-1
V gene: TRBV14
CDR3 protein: CASSWLAGAPGYNEQFF

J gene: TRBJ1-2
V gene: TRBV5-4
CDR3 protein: CASSGDRGVYGYTF

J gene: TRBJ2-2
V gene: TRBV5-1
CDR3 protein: CASSGTSSGELFF

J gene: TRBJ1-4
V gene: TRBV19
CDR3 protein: CASSFTGGGGEKLFF

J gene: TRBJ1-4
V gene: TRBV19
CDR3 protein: CASSDRGRNEKLFF

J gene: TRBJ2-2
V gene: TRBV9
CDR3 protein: CASSRTSPGELFF

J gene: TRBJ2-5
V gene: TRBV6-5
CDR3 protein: CASSYHHSGVQETQYF

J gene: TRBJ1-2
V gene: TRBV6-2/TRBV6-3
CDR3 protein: CASSYSQVIYGYTF

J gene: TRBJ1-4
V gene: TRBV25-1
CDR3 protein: CASSDGRGGLFF

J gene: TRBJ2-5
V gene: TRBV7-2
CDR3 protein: CASSGDSGGGQETQYF

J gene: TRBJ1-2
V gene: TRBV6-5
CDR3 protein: CASSYQAGDGYTF

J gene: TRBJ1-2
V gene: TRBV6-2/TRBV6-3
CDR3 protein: CASSPQGVNYGYTF

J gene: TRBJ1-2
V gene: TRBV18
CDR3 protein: CASSPFPVRSSGYTF

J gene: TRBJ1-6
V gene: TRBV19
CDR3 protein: CASNGQRNSPLHF

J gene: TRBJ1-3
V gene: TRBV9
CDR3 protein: CASSRSNGSSGNTIYF

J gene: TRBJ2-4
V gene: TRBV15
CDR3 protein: CATSRGTSEAKNIQYF

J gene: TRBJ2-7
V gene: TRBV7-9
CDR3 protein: CASSPTTRGEQYF

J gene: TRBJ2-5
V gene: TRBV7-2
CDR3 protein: CASSLGGPQETQYF